This note documents a single T cell receptor beta chain sequence. Researchers took RNA transcripts and amplified the TCR beta CDR3 regions from them. The HTBI primer set was used in a first-round RT-PCR of the TCR CDR3. TCRdb analysed the multiplex PCR reads with MiXCR anew, one entry per CDR3 protein. The sample consists of hundreds of thousands of distinct CDR3 sequences, 15% to 20% of them appearing once. The data derive from a study of T cells in Graves' hyperthyroidism and ophthalmopathy. V was pared by 4 bases and J by 2 bases, with 6 bases of the junction left unmatched. The CDR3 consists of 15 residues. In germline, CDR1 is SGHRS, CDR2 YFSETQ. Using less than 12 ml of fresh peripheral blood, PBMCs were prepared.

The rearrangement joins TRBV5-1 to TRBJ2-7; 10 bases are a match to TRBD1. The sequencing sample was made of blood. The sequence was obtained from a man between 35 and 55 years old with Graves' ophthalmopathy. The chain's CDR3 is CASSIRTGGTYEQYF. In nucleotides, the CDR3 is TGCGCCAGCAGCATCCGGACAGGGGGGACCTACGAGCAGTACTTC.